This T cell receptor (beta chain) was sequenced during a study of blood T cell repertoires in COVID-19. Study in general: Whether acute or convalescent, the COVID-19 samples came from the United States, Italy and Spain.

Using immunoSEQ multiplex PCR, the repertoire was profiled, and TCRdb retains in-frame clones only, with some absent. The sample has hundreds of thousands of clones, around 88% seen once. Germline values: CDR1 SGHTA, CDR2 FQGNSA. The CDR3 is made up of 14 amino acids. V shed 5 bases, J shed 5 bases, and the junction held 8 bases outside the gene matches. This TCR was sampled from a man aged 80 or over with acute or convalescent COVID-19. The specimen sequenced was peripheral blood. The chain uses TRBV7-2 and TRBJ2-5, with TRBD1 identical over 7 bases. CDR3 nucleotides: TGTGCCAGCAGCCAAAGGGGGCGTTCGGAGACCCAGTACTTC. Amino acid sequence: CASSQRGRSETQYF.